The 29 T cell receptor beta chains presented below share a single source sample, sequenced in a study of T cell responses to AZD1222 COVID-19 vaccine. Produced via immunoSEQ multiplex PCR; TCRdb's table is partial and in-frame only. The sample lists roughly 150,000 clones, roughly 89% occurring once. Sample: peripheral blood, taken on day 0 of AZD1222 vaccination. The receptor set was obtained from an adult in good health.

Only one count was recorded for this clone. This chain uses TRBV6-6 with TRBJ2-5; 7 bases are shared with TRBD1. V trimming: 2 bases; J trimming: 4 bases; junction bases outside the gene matches: 7. The CDR3 contains 15 residues. CDR1 and CDR2 from the germline V gene are MNHNY and SVGAGI (reference sequence). In DNA form, the CDR3 reads TGTGCCAGCAGTTACGGGCAGAGGGGGCGAGAGACCCAGTACTTC. Its translation: CASSYGQRGRETQYF.

This chain links TRBV7-3 with TRBJ2-3, with D perhaps given as TRBD1 or TRBD2 (5 bases each). V was clipped by 6 bases and J by 6 bases, with 13 bases between them. There are 13 residues in the CDR3. Germline V gene lookup returns CDR1 SGHTA and CDR2 FQGTGA. CDR3 loop: CASRRAEGDTQYF. The CDR3 DNA sequence: TGTGCCAGCAGGAGGGCAGAGGGGGATACGCAGTATTTT.

This chain connects TRBV4-1 to TRBJ1-3, with D tentatively TRBD1 (6 bases). CDR1 and CDR2 from the germline V gene are MGHRA and YSYEKL. This CDR3 is 17 amino acids long. V was clipped by 1 base and J by 0 bases, with 13 bases between them. The CDR3 here is CASSQVVNRASGNTIYF. In DNA, the CDR3 is TGCGCCAGCAGCCAAGTGGTAAACAGGGCCTCTGGAAACACCATATATTTT.

This chain uses TRBV5-4 with TRBJ2-7; D remains ambiguous. CDR3 length: 14 residues. V was cut by 0 bases and J by 4 bases, with 11 bases left in between. CDR1 and CDR2 (germline): SGHNT, YYREEE (reference sequence). CDR3: CASSLDRAQYEQYF. CDR3 DNA sequence: TGTGCCAGCAGCTTGGATAGGGCCCAATACGAGCAGTACTTC.

This clone was found a few times. The chain carries TRBV4-1 and TRBJ2-7, with D possibly being TRBD1 (6 bases). The germline CDR1 and CDR2 sequences are MGHRA and YSYEKL. V lost 0 bases and J lost 1, with 16 bases in between. The CDR3 extends over 17 amino acids. The CDR3 DNA reads as TGCGCCAGCAGCCAAGAACCAGTCGGGACAAAGTCCTACGAGCAGTACTTC. Amino acids: CASSQEPVGTKSYEQYF.

This clone appeared once. V usage is TRBV6-2 or TRBV6-3 and J usage is TRBJ1-5; 7 bases match TRBD1. The CDR3 has 15 residues. With 5 bases clipped from V and 2 bases from J, the junction kept 6 bases outside the gene matches. From germline, CDR1 is MNHEY and CDR2 SVGEGT. In DNA, the CDR3 is TGTGCCAGCAGTCCCCACAGGGGTGGCAATCAGCCCCAGCATTTT. It specifies CASSPHRGGNQPQHF.

J is TRBJ2-7 and V is TRBV21-1; the D segment call TRBD1 is taken from the table without a DNA check. TRBV21-1 is an annotated pseudogene. This CDR3 spans 15 amino acids. CDR3 coding DNA: TGTGCCATCTCCGCGGACAGGGGGGACCTCTACGAGCAGTACTTC. It encodes CAISADRGDLYEQYF.

This clone was observed a few times. The chain links TRBV28 to TRBJ2-1; D perhaps matches TRBD2 (6 bases). Trimming left V 7 bases short and J 9 bases short, with 19 bases between. Germline CDR1 reads MDHEN; CDR2 reads SYDVKM. The CDR3 covers 14 residues. DNA of the CDR3: TGTGCCAGCAACCCCGGGAGCCGTAAAGGTGAGCAGTTCTTC. Its translation: CASNPGSRKGEQFF.

The genes are TRBV6-5 and TRBJ2-7; D perhaps matches TRBD1 (6 bases). The CDR3 covers 14 residues. Trimming removed 6 bases from V and 3 bases from J, with 15 bases in between. Germline V gene lookup returns CDR1 MNHEY and CDR2 SVGAGI. The CDR3 sequence: CASRTQGRGYEQYF. In DNA form, the CDR3 reads TGTGCCAGCAGAACTCAGGGGAGAGGCTACGAGCAGTACTTC.

In its sample, this clone was seen once. The chain carries TRBV6-2 or TRBV6-3 and TRBJ1-5; TRBD1 might be the D (5 bases). Germline CDR1 reads MNHEY; CDR2 reads SVGEGT. V was trimmed by 0 bases and J by 3 bases, leaving 12 bases between them. The CDR3 spans 16 residues. CDR3 amino acids: CASSYSPGPINQPQHF. In DNA, the CDR3 is TGTGCCAGCAGTTACTCGCCGGGGCCGATCAATCAGCCCCAGCATTTT.

CDR3 loop: CASSRSRGPYEQYF. The DNA for the CDR3 is TGTGCCAGTAGTAGGTCTCGGGGTCCCTACGAGCAGTACTTC. The chain is built from TRBV19 and TRBJ2-7; D is perhaps TRBD2 (5 bases). Germline V lookup: CDR1 LNHDA, CDR2 SQIVND (reference sequence). Deletions cut 4 bases from V and 2 bases from J, with 12 bases between. CDR3 length equals 14 residues.

The gene calls are TRBV4-2 and TRBJ2-7; 9 bases agree with TRBD2. Germline loops: CDR1 LGHNA, CDR2 YNFKEQ. V gave up 0 bases and J gave up 0 bases; unmatched junction bases: 6. The CDR3 is 17 residues long. The CDR3: CASSQEVAGGSSYEQYF. In DNA, the CDR3 is TGTGCCAGCAGCCAAGAAGTCGCGGGAGGGAGCTCCTACGAGCAGTACTTC.

The V gene is TRBV28, the J gene TRBJ1-5, with a tentative D call TRBD1 (6 bases). V lost 6 bases and J 5 bases, leaving 14 bases between the germline ends. The germline CDR1 and CDR2 sequences are MDHEN and SYDVKM. The length of the CDR3 is 14 residues. In DNA, the CDR3 is TGTGCCAGCAGCCGTACAGGGTCCTATCAGCCCCAGCATTTT. Its translation is CASSRTGSYQPQHF.

This sequence joins TRBV3-1 (or the pseudogene TRBV3-2) and TRBJ2-1; D might be TRBD1 or TRBD2, each matching 7 bases. This CDR3 spans 17 amino acids. Trimming stripped 0 bases from V and 7 bases from J, with 19 bases between. CDR1 and CDR2 (germline): LGHDT, YNNKEL (reference sequence). DNA of the CDR3: TGTGCCAGCAGCCAAGAAGGGGGCCTAGCGGCCGAAAATGAGCAGTTCTTC. It codes for CASSQEGGLAAENEQFF.

This sequence joins TRBV27 and TRBJ1-2; possible D gene TRBD1, 5 bases. V gave up 6 bases and J gave up 4 bases, with 15 bases separating them. Looked up from germline, CDR1 is MNHEY and CDR2 is SMNVEV (reference sequence). CDR3 size: 14 residues. CDR3 sequence reads: CASSYAAGFYGYTF. The CDR3, as DNA: TGTGCCAGCAGCTATGCGGCAGGGTTCTATGGCTACACCTTC.

The chain has TRBV4-3 and TRBJ2-7; 10 bases fit TRBD2. CDR1 is LGHNA and CDR2 is YSLEER in the germline V gene. V lost 3 bases, J lost 3 bases, and 5 bases stayed unmatched. This CDR3 has 15 residues. The CDR3 sequence: CASSQGTSAYYEQYF. CDR3 DNA sequence: TGCGCCAGCAGCCAGGGGACTAGCGCCTACTACGAGCAGTACTTC.

This chain uses TRBV28 with TRBJ2-1, with D possibly matching TRBD2 (6 bases). The V end was cut by 2 bases, the J end by 0 bases, with 11 bases between. The germline V gene has CDR1 MDHEN and CDR2 SYDVKM. This CDR3 region has 16 residues. In DNA, the CDR3 is TGTGCCAGCAGTTTAAGGGACTTACACTCCTACAATGAGCAGTTCTTC. This gives the protein CASSLRDLHSYNEQFF.

This chain connects TRBV19 to TRBJ1-1, with D perhaps TRBD1 (5 bases). The CDR3 covers 13 residues. Germline CDR1 and CDR2: LNHDA and SQIVND (reference sequence). The V end lost 6 bases, the J end lost 5 bases, and 13 bases lay between the germline ends. The CDR3 is CASRLGTGTEAFF. In nucleotides, the CDR3 is TGTGCCAGTAGGCTCGGGACGGGGACTGAAGCTTTCTTT.

This chain connects TRBV6-5 to TRBJ2-3; D is possibly TRBD1 or TRBD2 (6 bases each). The CDR3 totals 14 residues. Trimming removed 2 bases from V and 3 bases from J, with 9 bases in between. CDR1 and CDR2 from the germline V gene are MNHEY and SVGAGI. In DNA, the CDR3 is TGTGCCAGCAGTTACCGGGGGCGGACAGATACGCAGTATTTT. It yields the protein CASSYRGRTDTQYF.

The rearrangement links TRBV19 to TRBJ2-2; D is uncertain. In germline, CDR1 is LNHDA, CDR2 SQIVND (reference sequence). V was pared by 3 bases and J by 7 bases, with 9 bases between. This CDR3 is built from 13 residues. CDR3 protein: CASSILGDGELFF. DNA of the CDR3: TGTGCCAGTAGTATTTTGGGTGACGGGGAGCTGTTTTTT.

The chain carries TRBV6-4 and TRBJ2-3; 13 nucleotides agree with TRBD2. The V segment lost 9 bases and the J segment 6 bases; nucleotides outside the gene matches: 0. The CDR3 spans 12 residues. Germline loops: CDR1 MRHNA, CDR2 SNTAGT. CDR3: CARTSGRDTQYF. The CDR3 DNA is TGTGCCAGGACTAGCGGGAGGGATACGCAGTATTTT.

The rearrangement uses TRBV19 and TRBJ2-7, with 10 bases that match TRBD2. The CDR3 loop spans 15 amino acids. After removal of 3 bases from V and 4 bases from J, the junction contained 6 bases not matched to a gene. CDR1 is LNHDA and CDR2 is SQIVND in the germline V gene (reference sequence). DNA for the CDR3: TGTGCCAGTAGTATCGCTAGCGGGAGCCAGTACGAGCAGTACTTC. Translating it yields CASSIASGSQYEQYF.

This clone was recorded a few times. The rearrangement joins TRBV4-2 to TRBJ2-7; weak D call: TRBD2 (6 bases). CDR3 size: 16 residues. Germline V gene sequence: CDR1 LGHNA, CDR2 YNFKEQ. The V end was cut by 0 bases, the J end by 2 bases, with 14 bases between. CDR3 sequence reads: CASSQEGLAQTYEQYF. The CDR3 bases are TGTGCCAGCAGCCAAGAAGGGCTAGCGCAAACCTACGAGCAGTACTTC.

The chain recombines TRBV28 with TRBJ1-5; 7 bases map to TRBD1. The V gene end was trimmed by 5 bases and the J gene end by 3 bases; junction bases not matched to a gene: 13. Germline loops: CDR1 MDHEN, CDR2 SYDVKM. This CDR3 is 17 amino acids long. As DNA, the CDR3 is TGTGCCAGCAGTCTCCCACGACAGGGCACGAACAATCAGCCCCAGCATTTT. It encodes CASSLPRQGTNNQPQHF.

This clone was seen more than once but under ten times. V usage is TRBV6-5 and J usage is TRBJ2-7; TRBD1 matches 7 bases. The V and J ends lost 5 bases and 2 bases, in that order; junction bases with no gene match: 3. The CDR3 runs 13 residues. Germline-derived CDR1 and CDR2 are MNHEY and SVGAGI. The CDR3 bases are TGTGCCAGCAGTCCGGGACAGCCCTACGAGCAGTACTTC. This sequence encodes CASSPGQPYEQYF.

This clone appeared a single time. The chain links TRBV12-3 or TRBV12-4 to TRBJ1-2, with D possibly TRBD1 on 5 matching bases. The V and J ends lost 3 bases and 8 bases respectively, with 13 bases between them. CDR3 size: 13 residues. CDR3 in amino acids: CASSFQGGGGYTF. In nucleotides, the CDR3 is TGTGCCAGCAGTTTCCAGGGCGGAGGGGGCTACACCTTC.

This clone showed up just once. The rearrangement uses TRBV6-5 and TRBJ1-1; 9 nucleotides match TRBD1. Losses at the gene ends were 6 bases for V and 4 bases for J; bases not matched to a gene: 6. The CDR3 consists of 14 residues. Per germline, CDR1 MNHEY and CDR2 SVGAGI. The CDR3 protein is CASSLGQGATEAFF. DNA for the CDR3: TGTGCCAGCAGCTTGGGACAGGGAGCCACTGAAGCTTTCTTT.

The V call is TRBV5-4, the J call TRBJ1-2; 10 nucleotides agree with TRBD1. V shed 4 bases and J 4 bases; nucleotides not matched to a gene: 10. The germline gives CDR1 SGHNT, CDR2 YYREEE (reference sequence). The CDR3 runs 16 residues. DNA for the CDR3: TGTGCCAGCAGCCACAATGAAGGACAGGGGGTCTATGGCTACACCTTC. Protein product: CASSHNEGQGVYGYTF. The variable domain in full, completed from reference TRBV5-4 and TRBJ1-2, reads ETGVTQSPTHLIKTRGQQVTLRCSSQSGHNTVSWYQQALGQGPQFIFQYYREEENGRGNFPPRFSGLQFPNYSSELNVNALELDDSALYLCASSHNEGQGVYGYTFGSGTRLTVV.

The gene calls are TRBV6-5 and TRBJ1-6; D may be TRBD1 (5 bases). The CDR3 covers 15 residues. CDR1 and CDR2 from the germline V gene are MNHEY and SVGAGI. The germline V and J ends were trimmed by 11 bases and 2 bases, with 16 bases remaining between them. CDR3 residues: CAGGPGAAYNSPLHF. As DNA, the CDR3 is TGTGCCGGGGGACCCGGGGCGGCCTATAATTCACCCCTCCACTTT.